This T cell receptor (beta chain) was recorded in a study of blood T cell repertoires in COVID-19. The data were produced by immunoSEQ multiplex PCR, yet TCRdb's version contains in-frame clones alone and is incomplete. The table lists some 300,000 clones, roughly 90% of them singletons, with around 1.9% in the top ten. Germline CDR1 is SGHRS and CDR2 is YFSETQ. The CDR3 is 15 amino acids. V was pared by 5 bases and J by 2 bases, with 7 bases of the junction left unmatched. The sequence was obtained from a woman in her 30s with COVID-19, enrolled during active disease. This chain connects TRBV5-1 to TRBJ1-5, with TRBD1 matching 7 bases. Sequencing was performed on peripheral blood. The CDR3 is CASRYGQDGNQPQHF. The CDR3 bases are TGCGCCAGCAGATACGGACAGGATGGCAATCAGCCCCAGCATTTT.